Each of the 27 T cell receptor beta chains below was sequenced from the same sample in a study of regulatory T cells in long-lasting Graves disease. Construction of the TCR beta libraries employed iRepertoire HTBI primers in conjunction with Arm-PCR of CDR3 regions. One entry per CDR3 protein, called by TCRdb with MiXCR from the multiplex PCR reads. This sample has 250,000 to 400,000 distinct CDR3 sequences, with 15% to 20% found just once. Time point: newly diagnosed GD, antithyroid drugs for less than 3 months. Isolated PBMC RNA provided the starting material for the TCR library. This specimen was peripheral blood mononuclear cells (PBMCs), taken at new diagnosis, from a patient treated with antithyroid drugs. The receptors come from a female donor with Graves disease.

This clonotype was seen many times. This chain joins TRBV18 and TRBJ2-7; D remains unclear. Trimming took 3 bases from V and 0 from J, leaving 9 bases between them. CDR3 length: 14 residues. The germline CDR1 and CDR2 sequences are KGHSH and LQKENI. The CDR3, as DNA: TGTGCCAGCTCACCCCGACTTAGCTCCTACGAGCAGTACTTC. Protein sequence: CASSPRLSSYEQYF. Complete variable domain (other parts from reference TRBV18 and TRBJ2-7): NAGVMQNPRHLVRRRGQEARLRCSPMKGHSHVYWYRQLPEEGLKFMVYLQKENIIDESGMPKERFSAEFPKEGPSILRIQQVVRGDSAAYFCASSPRLSSYEQYFGPGTRLTVT.

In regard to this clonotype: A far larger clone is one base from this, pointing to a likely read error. In DNA form, the CDR3 reads TGTGCCAGCAGGAAGGTGGGGGGGCCGGGGGTCCAGTACTTC. Translated, it gives CASRKVGGPGVQYF. V usage is TRBV2 and J usage is TRBJ2-5; a possible D gene is TRBD2 (7 bases). Looked up from germline, CDR1 is SNHLY and CDR2 is FYNNEI. The CDR3 totals 14 residues. V lost 6 bases and J 10 bases, leaving 21 bases between the germline ends.

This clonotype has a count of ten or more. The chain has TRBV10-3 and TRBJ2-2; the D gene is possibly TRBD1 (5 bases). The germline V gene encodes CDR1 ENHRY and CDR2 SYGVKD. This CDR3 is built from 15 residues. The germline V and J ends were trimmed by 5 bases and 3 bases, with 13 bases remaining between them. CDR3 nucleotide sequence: TGTGCCATCAGTCGGCGGCAGGGCGACACCGGGGAGCTGTTTTTT. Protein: CAISRRQGDTGELFF.

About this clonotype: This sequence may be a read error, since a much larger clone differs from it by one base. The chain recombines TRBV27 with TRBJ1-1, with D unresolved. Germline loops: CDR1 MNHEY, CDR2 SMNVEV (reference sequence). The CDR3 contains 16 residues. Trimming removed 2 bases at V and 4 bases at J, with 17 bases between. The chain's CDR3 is CASSLAPPQSFTEAFF. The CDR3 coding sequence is TGTGCCAGCAGTTTAGCCCCACCACAGAGTTTCACTGAAGCTTTCTTT.

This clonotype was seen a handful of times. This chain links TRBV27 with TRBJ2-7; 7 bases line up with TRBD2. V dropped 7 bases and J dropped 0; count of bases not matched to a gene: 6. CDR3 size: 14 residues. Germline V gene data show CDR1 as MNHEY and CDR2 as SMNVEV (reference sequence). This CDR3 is CASKVTGGSYEQYF. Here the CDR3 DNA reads TGTGCCAGCAAGGTAACGGGGGGCTCCTACGAGCAGTACTTC.

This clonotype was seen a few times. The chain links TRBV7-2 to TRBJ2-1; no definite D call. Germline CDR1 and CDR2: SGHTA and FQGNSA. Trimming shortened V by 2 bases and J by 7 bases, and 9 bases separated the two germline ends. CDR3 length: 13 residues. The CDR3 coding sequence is TGTGCCAGCAGCTTAAAATGGTGGAATGAGCAGTTCTTC. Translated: CASSLKWWNEQFF.

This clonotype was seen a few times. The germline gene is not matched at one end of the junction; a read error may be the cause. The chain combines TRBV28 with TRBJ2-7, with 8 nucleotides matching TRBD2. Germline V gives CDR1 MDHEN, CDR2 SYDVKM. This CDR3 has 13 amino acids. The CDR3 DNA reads TGTGCCAGCAGCCCGGGAGGGGGGCTAGAGCAGTGCTTC. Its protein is CASSPGGGLEQCF.

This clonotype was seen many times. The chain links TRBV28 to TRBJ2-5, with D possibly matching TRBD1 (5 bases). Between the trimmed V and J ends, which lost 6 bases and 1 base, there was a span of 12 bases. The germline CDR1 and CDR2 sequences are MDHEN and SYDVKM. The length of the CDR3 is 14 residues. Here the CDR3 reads CASSLPTGQETQYF. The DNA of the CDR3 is TGTGCCAGCAGCCTTCCTACAGGCCAAGAGACCCAGTACTTC.

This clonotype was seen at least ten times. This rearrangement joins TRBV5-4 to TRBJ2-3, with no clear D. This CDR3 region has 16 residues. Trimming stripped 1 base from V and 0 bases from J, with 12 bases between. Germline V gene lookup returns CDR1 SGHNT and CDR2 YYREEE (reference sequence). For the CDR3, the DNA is TGTGCCAGCAGCTTGATCCCGAAGGGAAGCACAGATACGCAGTATTTT. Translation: CASSLIPKGSTDTQYF.

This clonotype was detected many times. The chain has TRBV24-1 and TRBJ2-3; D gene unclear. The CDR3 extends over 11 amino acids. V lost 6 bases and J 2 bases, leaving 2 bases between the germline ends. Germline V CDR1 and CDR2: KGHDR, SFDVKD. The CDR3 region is CATSFTDTQYF. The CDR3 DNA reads TGTGCCACCAGTTTCACAGATACGCAGTATTTT.

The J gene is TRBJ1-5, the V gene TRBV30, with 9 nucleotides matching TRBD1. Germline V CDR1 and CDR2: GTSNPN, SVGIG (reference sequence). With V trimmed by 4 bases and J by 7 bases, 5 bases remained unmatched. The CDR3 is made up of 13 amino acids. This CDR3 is CAWTGQGKQPQHF. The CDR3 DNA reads TGTGCCTGGACGGGACAGGGAAAACAGCCCCAGCATTTT.

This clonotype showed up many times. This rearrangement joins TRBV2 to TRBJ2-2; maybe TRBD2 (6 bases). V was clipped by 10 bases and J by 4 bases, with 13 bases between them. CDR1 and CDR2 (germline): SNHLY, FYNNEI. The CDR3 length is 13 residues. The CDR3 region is CATGGSLTGELFF. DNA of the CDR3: TGTGCCACCGGGGGATCCCTCACCGGGGAGCTGTTTTTT.

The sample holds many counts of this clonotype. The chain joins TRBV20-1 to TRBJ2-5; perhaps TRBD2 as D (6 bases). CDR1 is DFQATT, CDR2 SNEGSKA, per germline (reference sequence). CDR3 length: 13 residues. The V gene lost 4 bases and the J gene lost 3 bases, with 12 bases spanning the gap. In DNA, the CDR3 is TGCAGTGCTACCCGGGACTTAGAAGAGACCCAGTACTTC. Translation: CSATRDLEETQYF.

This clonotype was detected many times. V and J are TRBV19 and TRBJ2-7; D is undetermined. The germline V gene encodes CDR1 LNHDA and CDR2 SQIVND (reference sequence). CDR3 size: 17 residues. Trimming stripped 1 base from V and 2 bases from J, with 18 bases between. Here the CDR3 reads CASSIAGSVIPPYEQYF. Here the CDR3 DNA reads TGTGCCAGTAGTATAGCCGGAAGTGTCATCCCGCCCTACGAGCAGTACTTC.

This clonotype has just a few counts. The CDR3 sequence: CASSDPLAGVYNEQFF. CDR3 bases: TGTGCCAGCAGTGACCCCCTAGCGGGAGTCTACAATGAGCAGTTCTTC. The chain links TRBV6-1 to TRBJ2-1; the match to TRBD2 covers 10 bases. The CDR3 spans 16 residues. Trimming removed 3 bases from V and 3 bases from J; junction bases left unmatched: 5. Germline V gives CDR1 MNHNS, CDR2 SASEGT.

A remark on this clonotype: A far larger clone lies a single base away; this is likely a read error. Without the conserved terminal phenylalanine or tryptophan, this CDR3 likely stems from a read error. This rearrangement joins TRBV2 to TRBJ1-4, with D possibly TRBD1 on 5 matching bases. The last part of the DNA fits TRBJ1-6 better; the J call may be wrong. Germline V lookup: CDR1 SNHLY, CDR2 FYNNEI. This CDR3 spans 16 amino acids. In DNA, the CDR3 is TGTGCCAGCAGTGAAGGGATGGACACCAGCAATTCACCCCTCCACTCT. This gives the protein CASSEGMDTSNSPLHS.

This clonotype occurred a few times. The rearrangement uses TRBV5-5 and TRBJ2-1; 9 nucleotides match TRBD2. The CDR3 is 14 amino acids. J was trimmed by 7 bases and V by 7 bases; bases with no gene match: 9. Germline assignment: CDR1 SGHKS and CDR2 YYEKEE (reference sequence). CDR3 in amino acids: CASFIAGEGNEQFF. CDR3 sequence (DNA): TGTGCCAGCTTCATAGCGGGAGAGGGTAATGAGCAGTTCTTC.

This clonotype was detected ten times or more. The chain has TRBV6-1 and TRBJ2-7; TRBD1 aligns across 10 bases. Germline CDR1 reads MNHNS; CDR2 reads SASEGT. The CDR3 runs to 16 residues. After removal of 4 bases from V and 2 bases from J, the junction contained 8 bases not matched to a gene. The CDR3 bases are TGTGCCAGCAGTGGTCCCCGGGGGACAGGGGCCTACGAGCAGTACTTC. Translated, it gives CASSGPRGTGAYEQYF.

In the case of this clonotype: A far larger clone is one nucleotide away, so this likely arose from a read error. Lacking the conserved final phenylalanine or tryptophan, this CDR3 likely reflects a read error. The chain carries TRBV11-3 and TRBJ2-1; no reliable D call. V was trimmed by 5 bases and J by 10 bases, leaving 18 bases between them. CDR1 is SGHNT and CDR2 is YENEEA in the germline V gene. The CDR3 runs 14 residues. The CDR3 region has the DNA TGTGCCAGCAGCACAGCCGTCGCGAAACGGGAGCAGTTCCTC. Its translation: CASSTAVAKREQFL.

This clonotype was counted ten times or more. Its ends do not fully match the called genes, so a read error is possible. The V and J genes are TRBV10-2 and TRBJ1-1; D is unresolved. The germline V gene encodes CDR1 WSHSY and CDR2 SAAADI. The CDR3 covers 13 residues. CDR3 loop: CVSSAGKNTEAFF. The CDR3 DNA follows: TGCGTCAGCAGTGCTGGAAAGAACACTGAAGCTTTCTTT.

CDR3 loop: CASSTPGQGADTQYF. In DNA, the CDR3 is TGTGCCAGTAGTACCCCCGGACAGGGTGCAGATACGCAGTATTTT. The chain links TRBV19 to TRBJ2-3; 8 nucleotides align to TRBD1. CDR3 length: 15 residues. CDR1 and CDR2 (germline): LNHDA, SQIVND (reference sequence). Unmatched junction bases numbered 7, after V lost 4 bases and J lost 4 bases.

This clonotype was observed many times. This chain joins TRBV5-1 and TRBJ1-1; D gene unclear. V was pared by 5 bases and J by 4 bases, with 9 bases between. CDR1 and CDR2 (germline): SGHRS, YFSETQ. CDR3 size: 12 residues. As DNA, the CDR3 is TGCGCCAGCAGAACCGAAGTCACTGAAGCTTTCTTT. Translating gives CASRTEVTEAFF.

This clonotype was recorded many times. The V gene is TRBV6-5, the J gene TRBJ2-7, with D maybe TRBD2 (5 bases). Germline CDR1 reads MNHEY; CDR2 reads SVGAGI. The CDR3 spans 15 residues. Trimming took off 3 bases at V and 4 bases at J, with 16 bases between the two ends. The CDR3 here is CASSYRSNGGYEQYF. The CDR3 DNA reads TGTGCCAGCAGTTATCGTTCCAACGGAGGATACGAGCAGTACTTC.

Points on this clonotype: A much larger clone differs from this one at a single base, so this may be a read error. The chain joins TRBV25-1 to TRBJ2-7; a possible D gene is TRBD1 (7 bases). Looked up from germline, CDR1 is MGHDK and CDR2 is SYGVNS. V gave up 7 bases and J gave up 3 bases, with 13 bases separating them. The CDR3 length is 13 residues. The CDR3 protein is CASTLQGGYEQYF. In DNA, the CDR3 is TGTGCCAGCACCCTTCAGGGGGGCTACGAGCAGTACTTC.

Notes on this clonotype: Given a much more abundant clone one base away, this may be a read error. The chain's CDR3 is CATRNPGQSYEQYF. In DNA, the CDR3 is TGTGCCACCAGAAACCCGGGACAGAGCTACGAGCAGTACTTC. This sequence joins TRBV28 and TRBJ2-7; 7 bases agree with TRBD1. Germline CDR1 is MDHEN and CDR2 is SYDVKM. The CDR3 totals 14 residues. After removal of 10 bases from V and 3 bases from J, the junction contained 12 bases not matched to a gene.

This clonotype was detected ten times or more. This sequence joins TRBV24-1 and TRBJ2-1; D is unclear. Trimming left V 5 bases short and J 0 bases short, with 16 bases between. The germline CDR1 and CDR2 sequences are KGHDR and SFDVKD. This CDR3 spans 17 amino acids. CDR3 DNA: TGTGCCACCAGTGGGGCCCTCTCAGGTAACTCCTACAATGAGCAGTTCTTC. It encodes CATSGALSGNSYNEQFF.

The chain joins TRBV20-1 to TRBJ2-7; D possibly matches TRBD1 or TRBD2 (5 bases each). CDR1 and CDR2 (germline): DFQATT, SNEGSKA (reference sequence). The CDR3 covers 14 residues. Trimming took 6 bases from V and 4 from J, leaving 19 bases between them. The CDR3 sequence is CSATPPGPKYEQYF. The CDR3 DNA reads TGCAGTGCAACACCCCCGGGACCCAAATACGAGCAGTACTTC.